This T cell receptor (beta chain) was captured in a study of cytomegalovirus exposure and HLA in healthy donors. As for the study in general: Unique TCRs numbering around 80 million, obtained from HLA-typed donors, made up an early data release.

In its sample, this clone was seen a few times. Antigen: not known. Study-wide results and caveats: In a later analysis, parvovirus B19, influenza, CMV and Epstein-Barr virus appeared linked to several top co-occurrence clusters.

The PCR had 60 Vbeta and 13 Jbeta primers. The data were produced by immunoSEQ multiplex PCR, yet TCRdb's version contains in-frame clones alone and is incomplete. The data contain approximately 100,000 clones, approximately 9% of them seen just once; the ten biggest clones take up just over 5%. The specimen sequenced was PBMCs. This TCR derives from a man aged 45-60 years in good health and CMV-seropositive.

The CDR3 spells CASSVATANSPLHF. The CDR3 DNA reads as TGTGCCAGCAGCGTAGCTACAGCCAATTCACCCCTCCACTTT. The rearrangement joins TRBV9 to TRBJ1-6; D is undetermined. The V end was cut by 0 bases, the J end by 7 bases, with 8 bases between. CDR1 is SGDLS, CDR2 YYNGEE, per germline. The CDR3 totals 14 residues.